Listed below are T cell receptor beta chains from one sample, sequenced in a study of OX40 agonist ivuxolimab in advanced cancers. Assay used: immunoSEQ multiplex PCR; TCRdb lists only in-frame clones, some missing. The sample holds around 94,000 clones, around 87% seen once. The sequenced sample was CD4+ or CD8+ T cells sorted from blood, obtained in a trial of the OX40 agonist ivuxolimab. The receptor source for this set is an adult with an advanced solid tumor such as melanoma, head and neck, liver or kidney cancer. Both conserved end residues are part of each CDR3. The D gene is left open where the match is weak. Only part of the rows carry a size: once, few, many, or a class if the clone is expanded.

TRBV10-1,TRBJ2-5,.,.,CASRIGETQYF,TGCGCCAGCAGGATCGGGGAGACCCAGTACTTC
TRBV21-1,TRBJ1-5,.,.,CASSKWQGQRGNSNQPQHF,TGTGCCAGCAGCAAATGGCAGGGGCAACGGGGGAATAGCAATCAGCCCCAGCATTTT
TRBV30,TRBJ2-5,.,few,CAWMPAGGPETQYF,TGTGCCTGGATGCCAGCGGGCGGCCCAGAGACCCAGTACTTC
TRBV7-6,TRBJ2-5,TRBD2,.,CASTATWLAGGTGTQYF,TGTGCCAGCACCGCTACGTGGCTAGCGGGGGGGACGGGTACCCAGTACTTC
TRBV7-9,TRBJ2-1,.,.,CASSPGGAVYNEQFF,TGTGCCAGCAGCCCCGGAGGGGCGGTCTACAATGAGCAGTTCTTC
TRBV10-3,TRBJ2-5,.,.,CAISESVSQETQYF,TGTGCCATCAGTGAGTCCGTCTCGCAAGAGACCCAGTACTTC
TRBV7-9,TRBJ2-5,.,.,CASSLRQTQETQYF,TGTGCCAGCAGCCTTCGACAGACCCAAGAGACCCAGTACTTC
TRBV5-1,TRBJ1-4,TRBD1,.,CASSTGTGGLNEKLFF,TGCGCCAGCAGCACAGGGACAGGGGGTCTCAATGAAAAACTGTTTTTT
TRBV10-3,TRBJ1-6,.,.,CAISKGSPNNSPLHF,TGTGCCATCAGTAAAGGATCCCCGAATAATTCACCCCTCCACTTT
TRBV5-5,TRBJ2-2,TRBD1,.,CASSLAQGAATGELFF,TGTGCCAGCAGCTTGGCACAGGGGGCTGCTACCGGGGAGCTGTTTTTT
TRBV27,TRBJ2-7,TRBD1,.,CASSLSWTGDAGYEQYF,TGTGCCAGCAGTTTAAGCTGGACAGGGGATGCCGGCTACGAGCAGTACTTC
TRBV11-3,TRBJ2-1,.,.,CASSVAGTTMGNEQFF,TGTGCCAGCAGCGTCGCAGGTACGACGATGGGCAATGAGCAGTTCTTC
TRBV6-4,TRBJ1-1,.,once,CASSESSYTEAFF,TGTGCCAGCAGTGAATCCTCCTACACTGAAGCTTTCTTT
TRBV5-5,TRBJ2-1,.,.,CASSWRTSSYNEQFF,TGTGCCAGCAGCTGGCGAACTAGCTCCTACAATGAGCAGTTCTTC
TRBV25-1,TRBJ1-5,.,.,CASSESGESPQHF,TGTGCCAGCAGTGAATCGGGGGAATCGCCCCAGCATTTT
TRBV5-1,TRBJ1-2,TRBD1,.,CASSFGQGLGGYTF,TGCGCCAGCAGCTTTGGACAGGGGTTGGGCGGCTACACCTTC
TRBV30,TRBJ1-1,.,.,CAWSQQGVGAFF,TGTGCCTGGAGCCAACAGGGTGTCGGTGCTTTCTTT
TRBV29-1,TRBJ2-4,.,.,CSAAGMEAKNIQYF,TGCAGCGCGGCGGGGATGGAGGCCAAAAACATTCAGTACTTC
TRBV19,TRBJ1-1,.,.,CASTPPRGLLSEAFF,TGTGCCAGTACTCCCCCCAGGGGCCTACTCTCTGAAGCTTTCTTT
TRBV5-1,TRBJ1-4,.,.,CASSVIRDATNEKLFF,TGCGCCAGCAGCGTTATCCGGGACGCAACTAATGAAAAACTGTTTTTT